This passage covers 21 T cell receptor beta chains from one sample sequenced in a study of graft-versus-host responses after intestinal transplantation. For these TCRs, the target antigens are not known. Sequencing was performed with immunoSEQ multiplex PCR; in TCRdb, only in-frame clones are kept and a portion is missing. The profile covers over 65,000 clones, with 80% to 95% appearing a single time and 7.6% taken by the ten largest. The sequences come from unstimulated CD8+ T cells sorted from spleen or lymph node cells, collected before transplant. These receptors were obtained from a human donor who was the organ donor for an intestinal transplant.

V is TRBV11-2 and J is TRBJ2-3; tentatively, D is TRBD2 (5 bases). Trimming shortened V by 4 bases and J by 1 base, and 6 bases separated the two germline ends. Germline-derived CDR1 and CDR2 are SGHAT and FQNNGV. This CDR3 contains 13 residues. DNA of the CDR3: TGTGCCAGCAGCTCCGGGGGCACAGATACGCAGTATTTT. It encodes CASSSGGTDTQYF. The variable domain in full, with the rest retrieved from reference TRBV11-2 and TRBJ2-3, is EAGVAQSPRYKIIEKRQSVAFWCNPISGHATLYWYQQILGQGPKLLIQFQNNGVVDDSQLPKDRFSAERLKGVDSTLKIQPAKLEDSAVYLCASSSGGTDTQYFGPGTRLTVL.

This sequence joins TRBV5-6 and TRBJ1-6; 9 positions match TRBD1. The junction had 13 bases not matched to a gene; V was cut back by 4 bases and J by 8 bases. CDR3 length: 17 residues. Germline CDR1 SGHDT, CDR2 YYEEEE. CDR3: CASSIIGQGFQDSPLHF. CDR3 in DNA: TGTGCCAGCAGCATCATTGGACAGGGGTTTCAGGATTCACCCCTCCACTTT.

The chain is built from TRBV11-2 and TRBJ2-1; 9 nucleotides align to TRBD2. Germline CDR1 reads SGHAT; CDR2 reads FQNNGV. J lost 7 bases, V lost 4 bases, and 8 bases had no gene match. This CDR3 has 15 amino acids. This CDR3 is CASSYSGTSRNEQFF. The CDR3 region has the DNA TGTGCCAGCAGCTACTCCGGGACTAGCAGGAATGAGCAGTTCTTC.

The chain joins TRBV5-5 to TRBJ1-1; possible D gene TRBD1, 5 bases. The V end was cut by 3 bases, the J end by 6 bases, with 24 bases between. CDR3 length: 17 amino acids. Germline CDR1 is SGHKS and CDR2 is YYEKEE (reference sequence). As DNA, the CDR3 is TGTGCCAGCAGCTCCGAGCTAACGGGGGAGGAGTGGGCTGAAGCTTTCTTT. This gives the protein CASSSELTGEEWAEAFF. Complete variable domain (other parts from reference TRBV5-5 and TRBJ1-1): DAGVTQSPTHLIKTRGQQVTLRCSPISGHKSVSWYQQVLGQGPQFIFQYYEKEERGRGNFPDRFSARQFPNYSSELNVNALLLGDSALYLCASSSELTGEEWAEAFFGQGTRLTVV.

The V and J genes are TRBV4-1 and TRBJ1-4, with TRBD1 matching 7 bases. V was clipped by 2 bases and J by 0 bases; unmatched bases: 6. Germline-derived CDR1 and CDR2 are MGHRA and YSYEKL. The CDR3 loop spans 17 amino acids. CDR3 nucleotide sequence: TGCGCCAGCAGCCAACTAAGACAGGGTCCAACTAATGAAAAACTGTTTTTT. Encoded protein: CASSQLRQGPTNEKLFF.

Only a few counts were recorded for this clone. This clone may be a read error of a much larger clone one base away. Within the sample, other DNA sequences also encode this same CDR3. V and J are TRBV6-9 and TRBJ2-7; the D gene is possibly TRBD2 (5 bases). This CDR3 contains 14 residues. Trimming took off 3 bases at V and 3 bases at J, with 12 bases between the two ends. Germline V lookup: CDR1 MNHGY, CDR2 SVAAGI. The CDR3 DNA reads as TGTGCCAGCAGTTACGGCGGCGGAGGCTACGAGCAGTACTTC. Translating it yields CASSYGGGGYEQYF.

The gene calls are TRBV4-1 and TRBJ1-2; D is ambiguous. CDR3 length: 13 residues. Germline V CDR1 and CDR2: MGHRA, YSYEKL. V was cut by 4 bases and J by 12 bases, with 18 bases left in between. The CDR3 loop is CASSRDRLRINTF. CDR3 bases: TGCGCCAGCAGCCGAGATCGTCTGCGTATCAACACCTTC.

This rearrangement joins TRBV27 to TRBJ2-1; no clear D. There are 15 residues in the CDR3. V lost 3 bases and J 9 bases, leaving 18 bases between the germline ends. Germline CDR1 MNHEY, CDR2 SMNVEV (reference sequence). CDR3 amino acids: CASSLTRLGGVEQFF. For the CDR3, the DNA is TGTGCCAGCAGTTTGACGAGGTTGGGCGGCGTTGAGCAGTTCTTC.

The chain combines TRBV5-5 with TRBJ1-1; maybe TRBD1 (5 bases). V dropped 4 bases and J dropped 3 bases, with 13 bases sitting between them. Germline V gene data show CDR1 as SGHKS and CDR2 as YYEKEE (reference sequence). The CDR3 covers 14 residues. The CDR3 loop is CASSEESGYTEAFF. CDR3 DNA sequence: TGTGCCAGCAGCGAGGAGTCAGGGTACACTGAAGCTTTCTTT.

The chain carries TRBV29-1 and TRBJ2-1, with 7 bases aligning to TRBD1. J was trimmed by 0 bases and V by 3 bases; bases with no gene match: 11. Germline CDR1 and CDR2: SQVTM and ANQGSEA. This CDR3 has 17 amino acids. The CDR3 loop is CSVDGTAGESSYNEQFF. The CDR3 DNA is TGCAGCGTTGACGGGACAGCCGGTGAAAGCTCCTACAATGAGCAGTTCTTC.

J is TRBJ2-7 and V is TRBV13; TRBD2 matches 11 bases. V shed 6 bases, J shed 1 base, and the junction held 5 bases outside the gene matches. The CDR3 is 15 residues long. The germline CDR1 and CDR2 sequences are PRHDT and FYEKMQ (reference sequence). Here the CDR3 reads CASSLSGRASYEQYF. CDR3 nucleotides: TGTGCCAGCAGTCTTAGCGGGAGGGCATCCTACGAGCAGTACTTC.

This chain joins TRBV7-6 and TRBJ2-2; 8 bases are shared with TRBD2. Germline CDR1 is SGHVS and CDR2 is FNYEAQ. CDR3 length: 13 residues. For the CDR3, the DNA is TGTTCGAGTAGAGCGGGAGTAGCCGGGGAGCTGTTTTTT. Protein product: CSSRAGVAGELFF.

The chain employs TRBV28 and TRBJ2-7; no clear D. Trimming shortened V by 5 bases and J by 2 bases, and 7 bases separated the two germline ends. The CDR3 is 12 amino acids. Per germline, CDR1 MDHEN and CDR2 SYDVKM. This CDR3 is CASSRAAYEQYF. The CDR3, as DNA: TGTGCCAGCAGTCGGGCAGCCTACGAGCAGTACTTC.

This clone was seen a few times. The CDR3 here is CASSLVNEGEKLFF. The CDR3 DNA follows: TGTGCCAGCAGCTTAGTCAATGAGGGTGAAAAACTGTTTTTT. V usage is TRBV7-9 and J usage is TRBJ1-4; D is undetermined. Per the germline V gene, CDR1 is SEHNR and CDR2 is FQNEAQ (reference sequence). Trimming took 1 base from V and 7 from J, leaving 10 bases between them. The CDR3 has 14 residues.

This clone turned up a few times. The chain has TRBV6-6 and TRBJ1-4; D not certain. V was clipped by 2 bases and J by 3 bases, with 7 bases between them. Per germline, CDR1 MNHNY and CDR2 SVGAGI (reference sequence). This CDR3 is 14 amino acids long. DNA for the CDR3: TGTGCCAGCAGTTACGTGGGTCCTAATGAAAAACTGTTTTTT. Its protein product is CASSYVGPNEKLFF.

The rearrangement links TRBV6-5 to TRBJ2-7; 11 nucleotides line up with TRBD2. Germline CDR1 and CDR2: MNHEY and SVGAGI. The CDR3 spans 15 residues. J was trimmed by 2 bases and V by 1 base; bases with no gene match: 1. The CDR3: CASSYLLAGAYEQYF. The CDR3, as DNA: TGTGCCAGCAGTTACTTACTAGCGGGAGCCTACGAGCAGTACTTC.

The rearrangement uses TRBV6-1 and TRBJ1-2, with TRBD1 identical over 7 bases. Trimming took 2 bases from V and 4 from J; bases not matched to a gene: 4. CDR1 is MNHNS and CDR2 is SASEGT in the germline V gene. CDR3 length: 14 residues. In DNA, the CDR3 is TGTGCCAGCAGTGAAAGAGGGGGCGCCTATGGCTACACCTTC. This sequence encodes CASSERGGAYGYTF.

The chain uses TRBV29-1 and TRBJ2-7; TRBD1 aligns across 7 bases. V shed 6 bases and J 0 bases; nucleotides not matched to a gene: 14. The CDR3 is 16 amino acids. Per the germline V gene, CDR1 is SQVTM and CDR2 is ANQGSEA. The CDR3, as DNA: TGCAGCGTGGGAGATGAGGGGGCCCAAAGCTCCTACGAGCAGTACTTC. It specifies CSVGDEGAQSSYEQYF.

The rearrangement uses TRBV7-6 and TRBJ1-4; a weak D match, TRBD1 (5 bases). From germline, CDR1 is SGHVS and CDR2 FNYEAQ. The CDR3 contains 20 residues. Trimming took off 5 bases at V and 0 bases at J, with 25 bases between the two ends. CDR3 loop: CASSPRFGARLPSTNEKLFF. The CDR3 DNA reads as TGTGCCAGCAGCCCCCGGTTTGGGGCGCGCCTTCCGTCAACTAATGAAAAACTGTTTTTT.

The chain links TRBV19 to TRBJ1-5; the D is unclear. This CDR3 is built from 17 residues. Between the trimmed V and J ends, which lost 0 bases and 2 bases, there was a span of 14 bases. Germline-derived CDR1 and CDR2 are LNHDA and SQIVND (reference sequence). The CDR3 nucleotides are TGTGCCAGTAGTATAGATACCACAGCTGTGGGCAATCAGCCCCAGCATTTT. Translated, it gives CASSIDTTAVGNQPQHF. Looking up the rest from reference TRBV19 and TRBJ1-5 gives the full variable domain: DGGITQSPKYLFRKEGQNVTLSCEQNLNHDAMYWYRQDPGQGLRLIYYSQIVNDFQKGDIAEGYSVSREKKESFPLTVTSAQKNPTAFYLCASSIDTTAVGNQPQHFGDGTRLSIL.

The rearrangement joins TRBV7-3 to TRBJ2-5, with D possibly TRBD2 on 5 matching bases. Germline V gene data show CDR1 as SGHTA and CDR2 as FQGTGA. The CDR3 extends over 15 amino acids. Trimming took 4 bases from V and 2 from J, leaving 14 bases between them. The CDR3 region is CASSYYPGDQETQYF. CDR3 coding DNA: TGTGCCAGCAGCTACTACCCCGGGGATCAAGAGACCCAGTACTTC. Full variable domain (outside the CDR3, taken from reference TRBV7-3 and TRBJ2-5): GAGVSQTPSNKVTEKGKYVELRCDPISGHTALYWYRQSLGQGPEFLIYFQGTGAADDSGLPNDRFFAVRPEGSVSTLKIQRTERGDSAVYLCASSYYPGDQETQYFGPGTRLLVL.